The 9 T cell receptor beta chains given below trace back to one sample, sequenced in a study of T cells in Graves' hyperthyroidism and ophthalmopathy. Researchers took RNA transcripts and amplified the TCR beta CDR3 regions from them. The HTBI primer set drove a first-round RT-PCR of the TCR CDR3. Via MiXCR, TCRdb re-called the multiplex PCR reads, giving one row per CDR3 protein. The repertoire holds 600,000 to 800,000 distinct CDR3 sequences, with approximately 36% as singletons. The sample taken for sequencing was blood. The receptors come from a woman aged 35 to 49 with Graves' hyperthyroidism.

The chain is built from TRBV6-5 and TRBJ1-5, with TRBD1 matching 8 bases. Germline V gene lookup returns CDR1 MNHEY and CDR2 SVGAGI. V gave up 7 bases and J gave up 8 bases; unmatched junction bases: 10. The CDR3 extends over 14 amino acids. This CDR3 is CASTYPGGEEPQHF. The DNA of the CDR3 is TGTGCCAGCACCTACCCAGGGGGCGAGGAGCCCCAGCATTTT.

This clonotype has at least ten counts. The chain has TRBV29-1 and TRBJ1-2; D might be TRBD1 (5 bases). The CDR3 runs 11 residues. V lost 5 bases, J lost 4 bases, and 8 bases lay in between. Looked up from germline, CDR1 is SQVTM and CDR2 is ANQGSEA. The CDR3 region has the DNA TGCAGCGTTTACGACAGCTATGGCTACACCTTC. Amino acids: CSVYDSYGYTF.

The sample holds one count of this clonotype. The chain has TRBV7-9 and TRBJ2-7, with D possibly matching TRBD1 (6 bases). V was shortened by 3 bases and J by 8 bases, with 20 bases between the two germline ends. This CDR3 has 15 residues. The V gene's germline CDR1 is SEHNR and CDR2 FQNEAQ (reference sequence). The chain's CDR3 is CASSLAGPGDNQQYF. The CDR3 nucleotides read TGTGCCAGCAGCTTGGCCGGACCAGGGGACAACCAGCAGTACTTC.

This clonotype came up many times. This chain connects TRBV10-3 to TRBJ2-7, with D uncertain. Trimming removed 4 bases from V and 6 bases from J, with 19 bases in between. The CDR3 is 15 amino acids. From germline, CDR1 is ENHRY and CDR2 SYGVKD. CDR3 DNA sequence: TGTGCCATCAGTGGTCCCCAGCAAGAGGTGCGCGAGCAGTACTTC. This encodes CAISGPQQEVREQYF.

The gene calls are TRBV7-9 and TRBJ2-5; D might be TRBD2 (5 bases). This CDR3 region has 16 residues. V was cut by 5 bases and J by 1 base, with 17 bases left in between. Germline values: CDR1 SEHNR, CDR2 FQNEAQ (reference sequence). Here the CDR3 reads CASSQERGRVQETQYF. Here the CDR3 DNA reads TGTGCCAGCAGCCAAGAACGGGGTAGGGTCCAAGAGACCCAGTACTTC.

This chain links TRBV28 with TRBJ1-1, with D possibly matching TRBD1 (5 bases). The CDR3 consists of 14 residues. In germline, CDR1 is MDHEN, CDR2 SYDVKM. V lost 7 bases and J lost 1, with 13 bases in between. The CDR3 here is CASIGGGPNTEAFF. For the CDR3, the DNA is TGTGCCAGCATTGGGGGAGGCCCGAACACTGAAGCTTTCTTT. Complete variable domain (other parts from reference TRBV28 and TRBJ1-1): DVKVTQSSRYLVKRTGEKVFLECVQDMDHENMFWYRQDPGLGLRLIYFSYDVKMKEKGDIPEGYSVSREKKERFSLILESASTNQTSMYLCASIGGGPNTEAFFGQGTRLTVV.

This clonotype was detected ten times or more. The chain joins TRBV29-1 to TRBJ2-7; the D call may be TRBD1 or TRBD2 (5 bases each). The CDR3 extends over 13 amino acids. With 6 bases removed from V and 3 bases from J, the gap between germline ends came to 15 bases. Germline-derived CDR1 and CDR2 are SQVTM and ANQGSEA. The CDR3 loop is CSVSGGDGYEQYF. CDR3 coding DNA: TGCAGCGTGAGTGGGGGTGATGGCTACGAGCAGTACTTC.

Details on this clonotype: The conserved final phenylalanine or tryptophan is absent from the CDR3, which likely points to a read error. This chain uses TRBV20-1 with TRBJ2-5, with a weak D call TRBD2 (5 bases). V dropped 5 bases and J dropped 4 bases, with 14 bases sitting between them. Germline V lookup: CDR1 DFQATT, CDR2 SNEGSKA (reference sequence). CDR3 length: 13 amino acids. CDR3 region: CSAQAEGGETQYL. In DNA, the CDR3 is TGCAGTGCTCAGGCCGAGGGTGGAGAGACCCAGTACCTC.

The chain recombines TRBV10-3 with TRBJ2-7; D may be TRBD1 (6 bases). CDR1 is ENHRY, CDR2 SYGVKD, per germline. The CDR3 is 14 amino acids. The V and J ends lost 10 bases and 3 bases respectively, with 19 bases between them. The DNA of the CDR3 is TGTGCCAGCGAGAGACAGGACGTACTCTACGAGCAGTACTTC. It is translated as CASERQDVLYEQYF.